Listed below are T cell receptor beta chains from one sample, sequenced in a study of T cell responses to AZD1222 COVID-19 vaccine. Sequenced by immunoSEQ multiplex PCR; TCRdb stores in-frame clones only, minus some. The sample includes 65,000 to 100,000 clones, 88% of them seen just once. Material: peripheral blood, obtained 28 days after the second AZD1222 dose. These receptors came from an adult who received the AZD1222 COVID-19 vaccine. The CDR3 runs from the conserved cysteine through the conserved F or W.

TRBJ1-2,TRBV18,CASSLTGDYGYTF
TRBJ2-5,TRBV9,CASSEGLAGYQETQYF
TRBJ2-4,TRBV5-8,CASSLGILAKNIQYF
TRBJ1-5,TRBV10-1,CASSEKPEGQPQHF
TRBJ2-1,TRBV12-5,CASAPGISSYNEQFF
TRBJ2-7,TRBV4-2,CASSQAGRGFHEQYF
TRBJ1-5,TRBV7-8,CASSRGGGNQPQHF
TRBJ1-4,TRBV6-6,CASGRAEEKLFF
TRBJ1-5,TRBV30,CAWQEQGIQPQHF
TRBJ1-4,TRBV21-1,CASSDPHRGANEKLFF
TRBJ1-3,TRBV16,CASSHLGRGQENTIYF
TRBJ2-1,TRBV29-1,CSVDRGLAGDEQFF
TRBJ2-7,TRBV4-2,CASSQSGLAGSYEQYF
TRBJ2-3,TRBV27,CASSSNTDTQYF
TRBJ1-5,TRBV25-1,CASSESGSGQPQHF
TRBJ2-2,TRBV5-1,CASSQRTGATNTGELFF
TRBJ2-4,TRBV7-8,CASSFPSAGPSNIQYF
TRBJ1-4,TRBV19,CASSAIPRNEKLFF
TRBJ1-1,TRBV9,CASSVEVTPMQGMNTEAFF
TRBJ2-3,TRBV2,CASREDSTDTQYF
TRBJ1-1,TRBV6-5,CASSRAGMNTEAFF
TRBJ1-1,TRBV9,CASSVHDVNALNTEAFF
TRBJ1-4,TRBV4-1,CASSQGRVHATNEKLFF
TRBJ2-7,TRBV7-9,CASSYTPGQAKNYEQYF
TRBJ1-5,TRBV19,CASSIPRLQGAGQPQHF
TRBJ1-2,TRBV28,CASSLTGTGHYGYTF
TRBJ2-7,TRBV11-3,CASSLNSDYEQYF
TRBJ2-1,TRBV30,CAWSDSYNEQFF
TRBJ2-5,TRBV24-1,CATRGQGETQYF
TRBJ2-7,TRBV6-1,CASSDRAGSSEQYF
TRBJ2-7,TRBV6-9,CASSYRRDTCYEQYF
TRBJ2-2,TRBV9,CASSVGEQGLGFAGELFF
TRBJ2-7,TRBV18,CASSWDTSSEQYF
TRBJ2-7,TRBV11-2,CASSLGPTSEPYEQYF
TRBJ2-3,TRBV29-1,CSSIRSGTSTDTQYF
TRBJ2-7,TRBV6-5,CASRLTGPSYEQYF
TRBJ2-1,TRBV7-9,CASSSREARHPYNEQFF
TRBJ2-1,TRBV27,CASSYRDLNEQFF
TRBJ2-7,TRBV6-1,CASSDGTGDSYEQYF
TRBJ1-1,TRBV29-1,CSVANTDRVGTEAFF
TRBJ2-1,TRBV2,CASSGGLAGNEQFF
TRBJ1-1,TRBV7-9,CASSPPPGRAENTEAFF
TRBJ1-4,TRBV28,CASSSGGKLFF
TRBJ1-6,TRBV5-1,CASSQGGENSPLHF
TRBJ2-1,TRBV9,CASSVERAGYNEQFF
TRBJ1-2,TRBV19,CASSTQPTVPYGYTF
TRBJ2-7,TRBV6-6,CASSGPQGVQEQYF
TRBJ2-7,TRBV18,CASSPQTAYEQYF
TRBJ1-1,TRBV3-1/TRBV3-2,CASSQDFGNTEAFF
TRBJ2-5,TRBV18,CASSPNYGETQYF
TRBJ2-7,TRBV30,CAWRRQGRGPYEQYF
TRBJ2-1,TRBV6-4,CASSDGLAGAKQFF